This T cell receptor (beta chain) was captured in a study of blood T cell repertoires in COVID-19. TCRdb's table, derived via immunoSEQ multiplex PCR, lists solely in-frame clones and lacks some. The sample lists 150,000 to 200,000 clones, about 80% seen once, with approximately 2.4% in the top ten. This CDR3 is 16 amino acids long. The germline gives CDR1 SGHDT, CDR2 YYEEEE. The V gene end was trimmed by 2 bases and the J gene end by 9 bases; junction bases not matched to a gene: 12. The chain couples TRBV5-6 to TRBJ2-1, with 9 positions matching TRBD2. Material: peripheral blood. The receptor was derived from a human donor with acute or convalescent COVID-19. The donor label of this sample is uncertain. CDR3 loop: CASSFGAGGPIGEQFF. CDR3 in DNA: TGTGCCAGCAGCTTCGGCGCGGGAGGGCCCATTGGTGAGCAGTTCTTC.